This T cell receptor beta chain was recovered during a study of cytomegalovirus exposure and HLA in healthy donors. A multiplex PCR was run with 60 Vbeta primers and 13 Jbeta primers. The protocol was immunoSEQ multiplex PCR, while the TCRdb copy is restricted to in-frame clones and leaves out a portion. This sample's table reports just over 150,000 clones. A note on this clone: Its antigen is currently unknown.

The V gene lost 4 bases and the J gene lost 4 bases, with 10 bases spanning the gap. The CDR3 consists of 14 residues. From germline, CDR1 is SGHVS and CDR2 FNYEAQ. Study-wide results and limits: In most subjects, TCR beta sequences reportedly gave accurate predictions of HLA-A and HLA-B alleles.

The chain has TRBV7-6 and TRBJ1-4, with unresolved D. The sample was PBMCs. The receptor comes from a woman aged 55 to 70 in good health and CMV-seronegative. The CDR3 nucleotides are TGTGCCAGCAGCTCGACGAGGGATAATGAAAAACTGTTTTTT. Its translation is CASSSTRDNEKLFF. The full variable domain, completed using reference TRBV7-6 and TRBJ1-4, is GAGVSQSPRYKVTKRGQDVALRCDPISGHVSLYWYRQALGQGPEFLTYFNYEAQQDKSGLPNDRFSAERPEGSISTLTIQRTEQRDSAMYRCASSSTRDNEKLFFGSGTQLSVL.